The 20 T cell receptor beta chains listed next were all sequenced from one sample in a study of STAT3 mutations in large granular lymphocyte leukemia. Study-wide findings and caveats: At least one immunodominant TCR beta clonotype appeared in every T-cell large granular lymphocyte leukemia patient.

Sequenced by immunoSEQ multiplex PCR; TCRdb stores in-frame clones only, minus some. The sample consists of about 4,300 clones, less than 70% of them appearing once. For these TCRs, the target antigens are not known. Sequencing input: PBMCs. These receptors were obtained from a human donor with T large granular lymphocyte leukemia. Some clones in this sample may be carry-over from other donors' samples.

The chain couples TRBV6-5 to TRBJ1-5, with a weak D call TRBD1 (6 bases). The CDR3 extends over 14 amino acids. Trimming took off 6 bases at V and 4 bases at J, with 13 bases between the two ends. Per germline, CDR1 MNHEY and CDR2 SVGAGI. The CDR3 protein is CASSRDRRNQPQHF. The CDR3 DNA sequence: TGTGCCAGCAGCAGAGACAGGCGGAATCAGCCCCAGCATTTT.

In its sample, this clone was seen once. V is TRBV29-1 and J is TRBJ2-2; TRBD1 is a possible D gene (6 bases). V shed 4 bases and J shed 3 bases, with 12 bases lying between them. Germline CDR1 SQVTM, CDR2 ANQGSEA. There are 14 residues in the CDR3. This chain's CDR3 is CSVARGSDTGELFF. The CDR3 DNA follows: TGCAGCGTTGCCAGGGGATCGGACACCGGGGAGCTGTTTTTT.

CDR3 sequence reads: CAWSGGGLGTEAFF. In nucleotides, the CDR3 is TGTGCCTGGAGTGGGGGTGGGTTAGGGACTGAAGCTTTCTTT. This chain links TRBV30 with TRBJ1-1; D call uncertain. Germline CDR1 reads GTSNPN; CDR2 reads SVGIG (reference sequence). Trimming pared 1 base from V and 5 bases from J, leaving 14 bases between. This CDR3 has 14 residues.

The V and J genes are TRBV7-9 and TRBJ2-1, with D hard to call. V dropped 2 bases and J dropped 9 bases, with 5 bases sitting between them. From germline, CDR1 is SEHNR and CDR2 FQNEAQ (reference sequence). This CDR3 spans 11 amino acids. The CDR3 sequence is CASSLPGEQFF. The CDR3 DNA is TGTGCCAGCAGCTTACCCGGTGAGCAGTTCTTC.

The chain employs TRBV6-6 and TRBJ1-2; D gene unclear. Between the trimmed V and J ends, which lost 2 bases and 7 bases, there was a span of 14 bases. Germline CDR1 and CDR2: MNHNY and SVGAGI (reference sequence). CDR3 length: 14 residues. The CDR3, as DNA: TGTGCCAGCAGTTACAAAGCTAGAGGGCCTGGCTACACCTTC. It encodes CASSYKARGPGYTF.

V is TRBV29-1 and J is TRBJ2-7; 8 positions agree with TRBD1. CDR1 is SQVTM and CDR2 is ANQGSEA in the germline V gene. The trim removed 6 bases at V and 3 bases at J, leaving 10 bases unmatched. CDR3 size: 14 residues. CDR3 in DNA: TGCAGCGTCACTACTCCAGGGGGCGGCTACGAGCAGTACTTC. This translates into CSVTTPGGGYEQYF.

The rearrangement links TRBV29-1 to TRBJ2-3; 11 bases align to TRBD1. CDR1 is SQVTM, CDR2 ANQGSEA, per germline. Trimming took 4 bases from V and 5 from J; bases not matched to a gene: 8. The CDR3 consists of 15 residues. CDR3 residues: CSVAGTGGGIDTQYF. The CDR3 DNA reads TGCAGCGTTGCCGGGACAGGGGGAGGTATAGATACGCAGTATTTT.

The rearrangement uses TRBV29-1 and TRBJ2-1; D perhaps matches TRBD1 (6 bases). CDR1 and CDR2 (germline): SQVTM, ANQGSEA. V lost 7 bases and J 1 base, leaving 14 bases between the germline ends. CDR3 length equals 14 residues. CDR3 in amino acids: CSGQRQESYNEQFF. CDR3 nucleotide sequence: TGCAGCGGCCAACGACAGGAGTCCTACAATGAGCAGTTCTTC.

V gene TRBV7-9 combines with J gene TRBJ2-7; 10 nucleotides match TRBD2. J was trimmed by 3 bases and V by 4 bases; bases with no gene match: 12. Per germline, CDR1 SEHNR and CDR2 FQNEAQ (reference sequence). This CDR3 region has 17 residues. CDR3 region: CASSSTDPGTSVYEQYF. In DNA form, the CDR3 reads TGTGCCAGCAGCTCGACGGACCCCGGGACTAGCGTCTACGAGCAGTACTTC.

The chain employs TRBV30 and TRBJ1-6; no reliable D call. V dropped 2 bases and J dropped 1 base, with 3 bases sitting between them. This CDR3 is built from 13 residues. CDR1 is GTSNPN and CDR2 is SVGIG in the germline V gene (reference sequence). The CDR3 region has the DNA TGTGCCTGGAGTAAATCCTATAATTCACCCCTCCACTTT. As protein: CAWSKSYNSPLHF.

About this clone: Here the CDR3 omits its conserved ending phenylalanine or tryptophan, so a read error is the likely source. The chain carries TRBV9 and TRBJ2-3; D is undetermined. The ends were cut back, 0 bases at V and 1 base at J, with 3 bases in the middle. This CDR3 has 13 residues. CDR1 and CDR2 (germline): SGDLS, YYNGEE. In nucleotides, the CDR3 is TGTGCCAGCAGCGTAGTAGGCACAGATACGCAGTATGTT. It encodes CASSVVGTDTQYV.

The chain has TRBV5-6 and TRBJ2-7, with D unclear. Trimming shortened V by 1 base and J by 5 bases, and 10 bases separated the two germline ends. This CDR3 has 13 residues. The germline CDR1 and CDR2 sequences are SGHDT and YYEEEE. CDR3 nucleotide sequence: TGTGCCAGCAGCTTGACAAATGCCGACGAGCAGTACTTC. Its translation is CASSLTNADEQYF.

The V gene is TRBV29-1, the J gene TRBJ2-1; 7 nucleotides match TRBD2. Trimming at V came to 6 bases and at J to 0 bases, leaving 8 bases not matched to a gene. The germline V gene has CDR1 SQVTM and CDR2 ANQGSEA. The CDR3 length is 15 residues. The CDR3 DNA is TGCAGCGTGACCCGCGGCGGGGGCTCCTACAATGAGCAGTTCTTC. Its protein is CSVTRGGGSYNEQFF.

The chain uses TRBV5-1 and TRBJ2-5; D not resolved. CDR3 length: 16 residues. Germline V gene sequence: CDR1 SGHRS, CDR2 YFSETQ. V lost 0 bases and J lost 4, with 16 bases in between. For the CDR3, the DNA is TGCGCCAGCAGCTTGGGACCAGTAAGAATGGTAGAGACCCAGTACTTC. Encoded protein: CASSLGPVRMVETQYF.

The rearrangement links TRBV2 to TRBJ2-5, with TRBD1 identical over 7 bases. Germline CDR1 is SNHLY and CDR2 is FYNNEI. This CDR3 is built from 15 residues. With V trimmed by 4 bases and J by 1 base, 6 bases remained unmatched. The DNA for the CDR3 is TGTGCCAGCAGTGCCCCTCGGACAGGCCAAGAGACCCAGTACTTC. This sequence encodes CASSAPRTGQETQYF.

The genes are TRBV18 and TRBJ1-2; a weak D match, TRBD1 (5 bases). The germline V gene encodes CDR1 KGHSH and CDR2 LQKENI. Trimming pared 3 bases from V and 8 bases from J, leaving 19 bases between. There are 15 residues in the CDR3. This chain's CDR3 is CASSPELGGSEGYTF. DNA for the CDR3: TGTGCCAGCTCACCGGAGCTCGGGGGGTCGGAAGGCTACACCTTC.

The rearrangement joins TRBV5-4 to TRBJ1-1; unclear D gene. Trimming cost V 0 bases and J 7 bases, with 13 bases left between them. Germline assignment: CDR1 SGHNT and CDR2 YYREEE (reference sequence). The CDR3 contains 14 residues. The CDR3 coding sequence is TGTGCCAGCAGCTTGGCCGGGGTGGTGGGTGAAGCTTTCTTT. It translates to CASSLAGVVGEAFF. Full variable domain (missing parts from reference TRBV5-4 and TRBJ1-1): ETGVTQSPTHLIKTRGQQVTLRCSSQSGHNTVSWYQQALGQGPQFIFQYYREEENGRGNFPPRFSGLQFPNYSSELNVNALELDDSALYLCASSLAGVVGEAFFGQGTRLTVV.

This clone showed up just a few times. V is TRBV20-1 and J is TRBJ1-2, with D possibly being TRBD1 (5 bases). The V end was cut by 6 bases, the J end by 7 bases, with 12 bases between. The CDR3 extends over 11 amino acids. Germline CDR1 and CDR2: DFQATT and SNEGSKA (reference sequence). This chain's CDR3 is CSAPGLGGYTF. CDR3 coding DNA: TGCAGTGCCCCGGGACTAGGTGGCTACACCTTC.

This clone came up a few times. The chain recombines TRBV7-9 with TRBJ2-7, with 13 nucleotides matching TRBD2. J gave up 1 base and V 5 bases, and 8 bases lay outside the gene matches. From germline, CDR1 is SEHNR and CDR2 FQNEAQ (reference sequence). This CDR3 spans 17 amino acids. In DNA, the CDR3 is TGTGCCAGCAGCCCGGGGACTAGCGGGACCTCTTCCTACGAGCAGTACTTC. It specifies CASSPGTSGTSSYEQYF.

The CDR3 nucleotides read TGTGCCAGCAGCCAAGATTCCGGGACGGGCTCCTACGAGCAGTACTTC. Translating it yields CASSQDSGTGSYEQYF. The J gene is TRBJ2-7, the V gene TRBV4-2; D is tentatively TRBD1 or TRBD2 (5 bases each). V was pared by 0 bases and J by 0 bases, with 12 bases between. The CDR3 contains 16 residues. CDR1 and CDR2 from the germline V gene are LGHNA and YNFKEQ.